The 23 T cell receptor beta chains in this list originate from one sample, sequenced in a study of CD8 T cells in Susac syndrome. An input of about 0.5 to 1 ug of RNA was subjected to reverse transcription using random hexamers. Each CDR3 protein is one row after TCRdb ran MiXCR on the immunoSEQ multiplex PCR reads. The sample has fewer than 80,000 distinct CDR3 sequences, around 93% seen once. The source material was CD8+ T cells from PBMCs. These receptors all stem from a human donor in good health.

The V call is TRBV12-3 or TRBV12-4, the J call TRBJ1-1; D perhaps matches TRBD1 (5 bases). The CDR3 has 12 amino acids. Trimming removed 8 bases from V and 5 bases from J, with 12 bases in between. The DNA of the CDR3 is TGTGCCAGCGGCCAGGGAGGGACTGAAGCTTTCTTT. It translates to CASGQGGTEAFF.

The chain is built from TRBV2 and TRBJ1-5, with D uncertain. This CDR3 is 15 amino acids long. Germline V gene lookup returns CDR1 SNHLY and CDR2 FYNNEI. V was trimmed by 6 bases and J by 5 bases, leaving 17 bases between them. CDR3 nucleotides: TGTGCCAGCAGGATTCGGGTCTCGGGAGATCAGCCCCAGCATTTT. It is translated as CASRIRVSGDQPQHF. Using reference TRBV2 and TRBJ1-5 for the parts outside the CDR3, the full variable domain is EPEVTQTPSHQVTQMGQEVILRCVPISNHLYFYWYRQILGQKVEFLVSFYNNEISEKSEIFDDQFSVERPDGSNFTLKIRSTKLEDSAMYFCASRIRVSGDQPQHFGDGTRLSIL.

The chain is built from TRBV7-9 and TRBJ2-7, with D possibly called TRBD1 or TRBD2 (6 bases each). The germline CDR1 and CDR2 sequences are SEHNR and FQNEAQ (reference sequence). The CDR3 totals 14 residues. V was pared by 5 bases and J by 3 bases, with 14 bases between. The CDR3 here is CASSPRDTDYEQYF. The CDR3 DNA follows: TGTGCCAGCAGCCCGCGGGACACCGACTACGAGCAGTACTTC. The full variable domain, completed using reference TRBV7-9 and TRBJ2-7, is DTGVSQNPRHKITKRGQNVTFRCDPISEHNRLYWYRQTLGQGPEFLTYFQNEAQLEKSRLLSDRFSAERPKGSFSTLEIQRTEQGDSAMYLCASSPRDTDYEQYFGPGTRLTVT.

This clonotype was seen only once. The germline gene is not matched at one end of the junction; a read error may be the cause. The chain uses TRBV7-7 and TRBJ2-5; TRBD2 agrees at 12 bases. The germline V gene has CDR1 SSHAT and CDR2 FNYEAQ (reference sequence). This CDR3 region has 18 residues. CDR3 amino acids: CASSSRLAGAQREETQYF. CDR3 coding DNA: TGTGCTAGCAGCTCCCGACTAGCGGGGGCTCAACGGGAAGAGACCCAGTACTTC.

Here the CDR3 reads CASSYISSGGPSSYNEQFF. The CDR3 DNA is TGTGCCAGCAGTTACATCTCTAGCGGGGGCCCTAGCTCCTACAATGAGCAGTTCTTC. The rearrangement links TRBV6-5 to TRBJ2-1; 10 positions match TRBD2. The CDR3 runs to 19 residues. Unmatched junction bases numbered 10, after V lost 2 bases and J lost 0 bases. From germline, CDR1 is MNHEY and CDR2 SVGAGI.

V gene TRBV30 combines with J gene TRBJ2-7; 7 bases align to TRBD1. The CDR3 totals 13 residues. V dropped 5 bases and J dropped 0; count of bases not matched to a gene: 4. The germline gives CDR1 GTSNPN, CDR2 SVGIG (reference sequence). The CDR3 here is CAWARDSSYEQYF. The DNA of the CDR3 is TGTGCCTGGGCCCGGGACAGCTCCTACGAGCAGTACTTC.

The chain links TRBV13 to TRBJ1-6; D is perhaps TRBD1 (6 bases). The CDR3 is 13 amino acids. Trimming pared 5 bases from V and 6 bases from J, leaving 8 bases between. Germline assignment: CDR1 PRHDT and CDR2 FYEKMQ (reference sequence). The CDR3 region is CASSLRGNSPLHF. CDR3 bases: TGTGCCAGCAGCCTCAGGGGTAATTCACCCCTCCACTTT. The complete variable domain, with remaining parts taken from reference TRBV13 and TRBJ1-6, reads AAGVIQSPRHLIKEKRETATLKCYPIPRHDTVYWYQQGPGQDPQFLISFYEKMQSDKGSIPDRFSAQQFSDYHSELNMSSLELGDSALYFCASSLRGNSPLHFGNGTRLTVT.

This clonotype is a singleton in its sample. The chain combines TRBV27 with TRBJ1-2, with D maybe TRBD1 (6 bases). V gave up 5 bases and J gave up 4 bases, with 14 bases separating them. The germline V gene has CDR1 MNHEY and CDR2 SMNVEV (reference sequence). This CDR3 has 14 residues. The CDR3, as DNA: TGTGCCAGCAGTCCAAGACAGACAGGCTATGGCTACACCTTC. It specifies CASSPRQTGYGYTF.

V is TRBV6-5 and J is TRBJ2-1, with 9 bases that match TRBD1. V was pared by 8 bases and J by 3 bases, with 2 bases of the junction left unmatched. The CDR3 runs 13 residues. CDR1 and CDR2 from the germline V gene are MNHEY and SVGAGI. The CDR3 DNA reads TGTGCCAGCGGGGACAGGGTCTACAATGAGCAGTTCTTC. Its translation: CASGDRVYNEQFF.

This chain uses TRBV30 with TRBJ1-2, with 12 bases fitting TRBD1. The CDR3 extends over 16 amino acids. CDR1 is GTSNPN and CDR2 is SVGIG in the germline V gene (reference sequence). V shed 0 bases, J shed 6 bases, and the junction held 8 bases outside the gene matches. The CDR3 here is CAWSVGTGGAYDGYTF. CDR3 DNA sequence: TGTGCCTGGAGTGTAGGGACAGGGGGCGCCTATGATGGCTACACCTTC.

The V call is TRBV15, the J call TRBJ2-6; either TRBD1 or TRBD2 may fit D (5 bases each). The CDR3 length is 17 residues. Per germline, CDR1 LNHNV and CDR2 YYDKDF (reference sequence). V lost 0 bases and J 2 bases, leaving 11 bases between the germline ends. CDR3 amino acids: CATSREAEGPGANVLTF. CDR3 coding DNA: TGTGCCACCAGCAGAGAGGCCGAGGGGCCTGGGGCCAACGTCCTGACTTTC.

The chain uses TRBV7-9 and TRBJ2-3; D ambiguous. The CDR3 has 13 residues. Trimming took 3 bases from V and 2 from J, leaving 6 bases between them. The germline CDR1 and CDR2 sequences are SEHNR and FQNEAQ (reference sequence). The CDR3 here is CASSFPNTDTQYF. CDR3 nucleotides: TGTGCCAGCAGCTTTCCTAACACAGATACGCAGTATTTT.

This clonotype was seen a handful of times. The CDR3 nucleotides are TGCAGCGTTGGCGGAGTCGAGGGGGACTACGAGCAGTACTTC. It codes for CSVGGVEGDYEQYF. The chain uses TRBV29-1 and TRBJ2-7, with D possibly matching TRBD1 (6 bases). The CDR3 contains 14 residues. CDR1 and CDR2 from the germline V gene are SQVTM and ANQGSEA. Trimming took 4 bases from V and 3 from J, leaving 16 bases between them.

This sequence joins TRBV29-1 and TRBJ2-1, with 9 bases matching TRBD2. The germline CDR1 and CDR2 sequences are SQVTM and ANQGSEA. This CDR3 contains 14 residues. The trim removed 1 base at V and 5 bases at J, leaving 3 bases unmatched. CDR3 sequence reads: CSVEGVAGDNEQFF. CDR3 DNA: TGCAGCGTTGAAGGGGTAGCGGGGGACAATGAGCAGTTCTTC.

The genes are TRBV11-2 and TRBJ2-7; D is ambiguous. The V end was cut by 0 bases, the J end by 1 base, with 7 bases between. Germline CDR1 and CDR2: SGHAT and FQNNGV. The CDR3 has 14 residues. The CDR3 loop is CASSLDMDSYEQYF. CDR3 DNA sequence: TGTGCCAGCAGCTTAGATATGGATTCCTACGAGCAGTACTTC.

The J gene is TRBJ1-5, the V gene TRBV6-6; D might be TRBD1 (6 bases). V was shortened by 7 bases and J by 7 bases, with 17 bases between the two germline ends. CDR1 is MNHNY, CDR2 SVGAGI, per germline (reference sequence). The CDR3 consists of 14 residues. The CDR3 region is CASMVQGNGQPQHF. In nucleotides, the CDR3 is TGTGCCAGCATGGTACAGGGCAATGGACAGCCCCAGCATTTT.

The rearrangement joins TRBV29-1 to TRBJ2-1; D gene unclear. V lost 8 bases and J 4 bases, leaving 18 bases between the germline ends. Germline V gene sequence: CDR1 SQVTM, CDR2 ANQGSEA. The CDR3 spans 14 residues. CDR3 DNA: TGCAGCATCCCGGAAGACAACCGATACAATGAGCAGTTCTTC. Protein: CSIPEDNRYNEQFF.

The rearrangement links TRBV6-5 to TRBJ1-5; TRBD1 might be the D (6 bases). The CDR3 length is 13 residues. Trimming took 2 bases from V and 5 from J, leaving 7 bases between them. Germline CDR1 reads MNHEY; CDR2 reads SVGAGI. The CDR3 region is CASSYRGDQPQHF. In DNA form, the CDR3 reads TGTGCCAGCAGTTACAGGGGGGATCAGCCCCAGCATTTT.

The V call is TRBV6-5, the J call TRBJ1-6; D unresolved. Trimming left V 5 bases short and J 7 bases short, with 9 bases between. The CDR3 length is 13 residues. CDR1 is MNHEY and CDR2 is SVGAGI in the germline V gene. CDR3 sequence (DNA): TGTGCCAGCAGTAAGTCGGAAAATTCACCCCTCCACTTT. This codes for CASSKSENSPLHF.

As DNA, the CDR3 is TGTGCCAGCACCCCAGCGGGAGCCAAAAACATTCAGTACTTC. Translated: CASTPAGAKNIQYF. The rearrangement uses TRBV12-3 or TRBV12-4 and TRBJ2-4; possibly TRBD2 for D (6 bases). V lost 7 bases, J lost 0 bases, and 10 bases lay in between. There are 14 residues in the CDR3.

The V call is TRBV4-2, the J call TRBJ2-6; D perhaps matches TRBD1 (5 bases). V lost 0 bases and J lost 0, with 9 bases in between. This CDR3 region has 17 residues. Germline CDR1 reads LGHNA; CDR2 reads YNFKEQ. CDR3 sequence reads: CASSQETEISGANVLTF. The CDR3 DNA follows: TGTGCCAGCAGCCAAGAGACAGAAATCTCTGGGGCCAACGTCCTGACTTTC.

The CDR3 DNA follows: TGCGCCAGCAGCTTATCCCCCGGGACAGGGGGTAATGAGCAGTTCTTC. It translates to CASSLSPGTGGNEQFF. J is TRBJ2-1 and V is TRBV5-1; 11 positions match TRBD1. V was pared by 2 bases and J by 7 bases, with 8 bases of the junction left unmatched. CDR1 is SGHRS, CDR2 YFSETQ, per germline. This CDR3 comprises 16 residues.

The CDR3 nucleotides are TGCAGCGTCGACCCCCGGGATAGCGGCTATGGCTACACCTTC. Amino acid sequence: CSVDPRDSGYGYTF. This chain joins TRBV29-1 and TRBJ1-2; D unresolved. The length of the CDR3 is 14 residues. The germline CDR1 and CDR2 sequences are SQVTM and ANQGSEA. V was shortened by 6 bases and J by 4 bases, with 18 bases between the two germline ends.